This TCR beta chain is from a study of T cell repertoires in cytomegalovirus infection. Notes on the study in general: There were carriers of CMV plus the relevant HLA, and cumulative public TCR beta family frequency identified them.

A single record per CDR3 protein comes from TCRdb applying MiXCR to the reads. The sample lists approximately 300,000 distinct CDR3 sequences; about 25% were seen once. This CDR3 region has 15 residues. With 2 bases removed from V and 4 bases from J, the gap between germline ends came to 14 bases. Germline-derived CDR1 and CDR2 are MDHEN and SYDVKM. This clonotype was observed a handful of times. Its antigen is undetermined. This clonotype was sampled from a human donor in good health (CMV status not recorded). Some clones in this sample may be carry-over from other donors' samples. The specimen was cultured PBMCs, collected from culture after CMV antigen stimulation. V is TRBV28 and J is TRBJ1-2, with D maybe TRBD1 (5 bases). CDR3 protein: CASSLQGPTSYGYTF. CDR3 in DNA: TGTGCCAGCAGTTTACAGGGTCCGACCAGCTATGGCTACACCTTC.